This T cell receptor beta chain was captured in a study of T cell clonality in common variable immunodeficiency. This clone occurred many times. What it recognizes is unknown. With the read ending 3 residues before the CDR3 end, the germline J gene is used to fill in that end. Regarding the study as a whole: In common variable immunodeficiency, TCR beta chains reportedly carried fewer deletions and N-nucleotide insertions. Compared with healthy controls, CVID subjects showed increased TCRbeta clonality, mostly in about a third.

Blood samples were heparinized, 5 to 8 ml per donor. Method: immunoSEQ multiplex PCR; TCRdb's copy keeps in-frame clones and lacks some. The sample is made up of more than 65,000 clones, none counted only once. This CDR3 has 15 amino acids. V shed 6 bases, J shed 5 bases, and the junction held 4 bases outside the gene matches. Germline CDR1 and CDR2: KGHSH and LQKENI. The rearrangement uses TRBV18 and TRBJ2-1, with 13 bases lining up with TRBD2. This clonotype was sampled from a person aged 18-69 years in good health. The sample comprised peripheral blood mononuclear cells. The CDR3 bases that were read are TGTGCCAGCTCCCCGACTAGCGGGGGGAACAATGAG. Translated, it gives CASSPTSGGNNE. The CDR3, in full, reads CASSPTSGGNNEQFF. The whole variable domain, remainder taken from reference TRBV18 and TRBJ2-1, is NAGVMQNPRHLVRRRGQEARLRCSPMKGHSHVYWYRQLPEEGLKFMVYLQKENIIDESGMPKERFSAEFPKEGPSILRIQQVVRGDSAAYFCASSPTSGGNNEQFFGPGTRLTVL.